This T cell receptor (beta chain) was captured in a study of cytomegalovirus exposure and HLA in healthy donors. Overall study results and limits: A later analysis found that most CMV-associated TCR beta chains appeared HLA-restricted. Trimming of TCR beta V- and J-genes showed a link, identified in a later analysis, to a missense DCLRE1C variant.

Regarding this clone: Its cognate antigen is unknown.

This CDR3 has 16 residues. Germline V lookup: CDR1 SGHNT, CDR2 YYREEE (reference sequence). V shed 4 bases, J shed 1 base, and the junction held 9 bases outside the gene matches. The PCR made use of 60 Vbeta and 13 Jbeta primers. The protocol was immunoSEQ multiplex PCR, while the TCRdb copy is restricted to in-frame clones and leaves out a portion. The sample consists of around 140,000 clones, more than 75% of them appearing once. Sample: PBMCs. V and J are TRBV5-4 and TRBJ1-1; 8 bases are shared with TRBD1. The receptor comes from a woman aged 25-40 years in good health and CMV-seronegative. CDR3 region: CASSLDLGTGNTEAFF. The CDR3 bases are TGTGCCAGCAGCCTGGACCTGGGGACAGGGAACACTGAAGCTTTCTTT. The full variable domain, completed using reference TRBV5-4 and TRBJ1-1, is ETGVTQSPTHLIKTRGQQVTLRCSSQSGHNTVSWYQQALGQGPQFIFQYYREEENGRGNFPPRFSGLQFPNYSSELNVNALELDDSALYLCASSLDLGTGNTEAFFGQGTRLTVV.